One and the same sample provided the 27 T cell receptor beta chains below, sequenced in a study of cytomegalovirus exposure and HLA in healthy donors. PCR involved 60 Vbeta and 13 Jbeta primers. Data came from immunoSEQ multiplex PCR; TCRdb stores just in-frame clones and leaves some out. The sample yields 150,000 or so clones, 65% to 75% seen once. Specimen: PBMCs. These receptor sequences come from a human donor in good health.

The table lists this clone with a few counts. This chain connects TRBV11-3 to TRBJ2-1, with TRBD2 identical over 13 bases. This CDR3 spans 15 amino acids. The V gene end was trimmed by 5 bases and the J gene end by 10 bases; junction bases not matched to a gene: 8. In germline, CDR1 is SGHNT, CDR2 YENEEA. The CDR3 coding sequence is TGTGCCAGCAGCGTAACTAGCGGGGGGGCAGGAGAGCAGTTCTTC. Residues: CASSVTSGGAGEQFF.

The rearrangement uses TRBV6-6 and TRBJ1-5; tentatively, D is TRBD1 (5 bases). V was pared by 0 bases and J by 10 bases, with 16 bases between. The CDR3 length is 15 residues. Germline-derived CDR1 and CDR2 are MNHNY and SVGAGI (reference sequence). CDR3 bases: TGTGCCAGCAGTTACTCAGAGGCAGGGATTCATCCCCAGCATTTT. It translates to CASSYSEAGIHPQHF.

This clone was recorded a few times. This sequence joins TRBV7-9 and TRBJ1-1; 7 bases are shared with TRBD1. Trimming at V came to 6 bases and at J to 1 base, leaving 5 bases not matched to a gene. This CDR3 has 14 amino acids. Germline CDR1 reads SEHNR; CDR2 reads FQNEAQ (reference sequence). DNA of the CDR3: TGTGCCAGCAGACTGACAGGGCAGAACACTGAAGCTTTCTTT. As protein: CASRLTGQNTEAFF.

The rearrangement joins TRBV25-1 to TRBJ1-1; unclear D gene. The CDR3 extends over 14 amino acids. The V gene's germline CDR1 is MGHDK and CDR2 SYGVNS. The germline V and J ends were trimmed by 1 base and 7 bases, with 13 bases remaining between them. The CDR3 bases are TGTGCCAGCAGTGAATCTGGGCAGATATTTGAAGCTTTCTTT. Protein product: CASSESGQIFEAFF.

This chain links TRBV18 with TRBJ1-1, with a possible D match to TRBD1 (5 bases). Trimming pared 0 bases from V and 5 bases from J, leaving 7 bases between. Looked up from germline, CDR1 is KGHSH and CDR2 is LQKENI. The length of the CDR3 is 13 residues. CDR3: CASSPPGGTEAFF. CDR3 in DNA: TGTGCCAGCTCACCACCGGGGGGAACTGAAGCTTTCTTT.

The chain recombines TRBV15 with TRBJ2-5, with 10 positions matching TRBD2. The CDR3 length is 15 residues. The germline V gene encodes CDR1 LNHNV and CDR2 YYDKDF (reference sequence). Trimming removed 5 bases from V and 3 bases from J; junction bases left unmatched: 6. DNA for the CDR3: TGTGCCACCAGCTCTGGACTAGCGGATGAAGAGACCCAGTACTTC. This encodes CATSSGLADEETQYF.

The genes are TRBV19 and TRBJ2-5; the D gene is possibly TRBD1 (6 bases). V was pared by 5 bases and J by 4 bases, with 17 bases between. Germline V gene data show CDR1 as LNHDA and CDR2 as SQIVND (reference sequence). The CDR3 covers 15 residues. The CDR3 loop is CASSQISGTRETQYF. CDR3 coding DNA: TGTGCCAGTAGTCAGATATCCGGGACAAGAGAGACCCAGTACTTC. Full variable domain (remainder filled in from reference TRBV19 and TRBJ2-5): DGGITQSPKYLFRKEGQNVTLSCEQNLNHDAMYWYRQDPGQGLRLIYYSQIVNDFQKGDIAEGYSVSREKKESFPLTVTSAQKNPTAFYLCASSQISGTRETQYFGPGTRLLVL.

The rearrangement links TRBV7-8 to TRBJ2-2, with D perhaps TRBD1 (6 bases). Germline-derived CDR1 and CDR2 are SGHVS and FQNEAQ. V dropped 2 bases and J dropped 8 bases, with 15 bases sitting between them. The CDR3 has 15 amino acids. CDR3: CASSLMGQSTGELFF. The DNA of the CDR3 is TGTGCCAGCAGCTTAATGGGACAATCAACGGGGGAGCTGTTTTTT.

This clone has more than one count but fewer than ten. The chain couples TRBV5-6 to TRBJ2-3; D perhaps matches TRBD1 (6 bases). The ends were cut back, 4 bases at V and 9 bases at J, with 15 bases in the middle. CDR1 and CDR2 (germline): SGHDT, YYEEEE. The CDR3 sequence is 13 residues long. The CDR3 sequence: CASSMRQVPTQYF. The CDR3 DNA reads as TGTGCCAGCAGCATGAGACAGGTTCCCACGCAGTATTTT.

The chain employs TRBV6-6 and TRBJ2-7; D ambiguous. The CDR3 is 14 residues long. The germline V and J ends were trimmed by 7 bases and 0 bases, with 13 bases remaining between them. From germline, CDR1 is MNHNY and CDR2 SVGAGI (reference sequence). CDR3 sequence reads: CASTLSSNSYEQYF. The CDR3 DNA sequence: TGTGCCAGCACCCTCTCAAGCAACTCCTACGAGCAGTACTTC.

This clone was detected only once. This chain joins TRBV5-1 and TRBJ1-1; no reliable D call. Trimming took 0 bases from V and 1 from J, leaving 13 bases between them. CDR3 length: 16 residues. Germline lookup yields CDR1 SGHRS and CDR2 YFSETQ. DNA of the CDR3: TGCGCCAGCAGCTTGGCCAATCGAGTTTGGAACACTGAAGCTTTCTTT. Amino acid sequence: CASSLANRVWNTEAFF.

V gene TRBV18 combines with J gene TRBJ1-5, with 7 bases that match TRBD1. Germline V gene sequence: CDR1 KGHSH, CDR2 LQKENI. The V gene end was trimmed by 3 bases and the J gene end by 6 bases; junction bases not matched to a gene: 11. This CDR3 comprises 16 residues. The CDR3 is CASSPLGQALGQPQHF. The DNA of the CDR3 is TGTGCCAGCTCACCGCTCGGACAGGCCTTGGGTCAGCCCCAGCATTTT.

The chain carries TRBV7-3 and TRBJ1-1; 7 bases agree with TRBD1. V shed 5 bases and J 10 bases; nucleotides not matched to a gene: 10. CDR3 size: 13 residues. CDR1 is SGHTA, CDR2 FQGTGA, per germline. The CDR3: CASSELTGLPAFF. Written as DNA, the CDR3 is TGTGCCAGCAGCGAATTGACAGGGCTTCCAGCTTTCTTT.

This clone has a handful of counts. The chain employs TRBV6-5 and TRBJ1-1; 7 positions match TRBD1. The CDR3 extends over 15 amino acids. The junction had 8 bases not matched to a gene; V was cut back by 5 bases and J by 2 bases. Germline CDR1 and CDR2: MNHEY and SVGAGI. The CDR3 spells CASSGPGQKNTEAFF. The CDR3 DNA reads as TGTGCCAGCAGTGGTCCGGGACAGAAAAACACTGAAGCTTTCTTT.

The V call is TRBV30, the J call TRBJ1-4; no reliable D call. The CDR3 loop spans 14 amino acids. The V end was cut by 1 base, the J end by 6 bases, with 12 bases between. The germline V gene encodes CDR1 GTSNPN and CDR2 SVGIG (reference sequence). DNA for the CDR3: TGTGCCTGGAGTGACGGCCTAGCGGATGAAAAACTGTTTTTT. Translating it yields CAWSDGLADEKLFF.

The rearrangement joins TRBV7-8 to TRBJ1-2; D unclear. V lost 2 bases and J 5 bases, leaving 6 bases between the germline ends. CDR3 length equals 12 residues. Germline CDR1 reads SGHVS; CDR2 reads FQNEAQ. Here the CDR3 reads CASSLNRYGYTF. Written as DNA, the CDR3 is TGTGCCAGCAGCTTAAATCGGTATGGCTACACCTTC. The full variable domain, rest sourced from reference TRBV7-8 and TRBJ1-2, is GAGVSQSPRYKVAKRGQDVALRCDPISGHVSLFWYQQALGQGPEFLTYFQNEAQLDKSGLPSDRFFAERPEGSVSTLKIQRTQQEDSAVYLCASSLNRYGYTFGSGTRLTVV.

This clone came up a few times. V usage is TRBV5-4 and J usage is TRBJ1-1; weak D call: TRBD1 (6 bases). V was pared by 4 bases and J by 2 bases, with 21 bases between. Germline V gene lookup returns CDR1 SGHNT and CDR2 YYREEE (reference sequence). This CDR3 has 17 amino acids. CDR3 bases: TGTGCCAGCAGCCCGATGCCCCAAGTGGGGACAAACACTGAAGCTTTCTTT. This encodes CASSPMPQVGTNTEAFF.

V is TRBV5-4 and J is TRBJ2-7; D remains unclear. V lost 2 bases and J lost 0, with 9 bases in between. The CDR3 sequence is 14 residues long. Germline values: CDR1 SGHNT, CDR2 YYREEE (reference sequence). CDR3 sequence (DNA): TGTGCCAGCAGCTTCAGTGACAACTCCTACGAGCAGTACTTC. It is translated as CASSFSDNSYEQYF.

There are a few counts of this clone. V usage is TRBV4-2 and J usage is TRBJ1-5; D possibly corresponds to TRBD1 (6 bases). This CDR3 is built from 14 residues. CDR1 is LGHNA, CDR2 YNFKEQ, per germline. V dropped 4 bases and J dropped 5 bases, with 12 bases sitting between them. CDR3 nucleotide sequence: TGTGCCAGCAGCCCTCAAAACAGGGATCAGCCCCAGCATTTT. Its protein product is CASSPQNRDQPQHF.

This chain uses TRBV27 with TRBJ1-2; 7 nucleotides agree with TRBD1. The CDR3 extends over 16 amino acids. The ends lost 1 base at V and 6 bases at J; junction bases unmatched: 11. The germline V gene encodes CDR1 MNHEY and CDR2 SMNVEV (reference sequence). The CDR3 loop reads CASSLWATTGSDGYTF. The CDR3 DNA reads as TGTGCCAGCAGTTTATGGGCAACGACAGGGAGTGATGGCTACACCTTC.

This rearrangement joins TRBV2 to TRBJ2-7; a possible D gene is TRBD1 (6 bases). Germline-derived CDR1 and CDR2 are SNHLY and FYNNEI. Trimming stripped 7 bases from V and 6 bases from J, with 13 bases between. The CDR3 totals 12 residues. CDR3 nucleotide sequence: TGTGCCAGCACAGGACAGTCGTTCGAGCAGTACTTC. Protein product: CASTGQSFEQYF.

The chain joins TRBV7-2 to TRBJ2-1; a weak D match, TRBD2 (6 bases). V was cut by 5 bases and J by 1 base, with 12 bases left in between. In germline, CDR1 is SGHTA, CDR2 FQGNSA. The CDR3 is 15 residues long. Here the CDR3 reads CASSPAAGSYNEQFF. CDR3 DNA sequence: TGTGCCAGCAGCCCAGCTGCGGGATCCTACAATGAGCAGTTCTTC.

The chain uses TRBV5-4 and TRBJ1-4; tentatively, D is TRBD1 (5 bases). Germline values: CDR1 SGHNT, CDR2 YYREEE (reference sequence). Between the trimmed V and J ends, which lost 4 bases and 5 bases, there was a span of 15 bases. The CDR3 has 15 amino acids. The CDR3 loop is CASSPDGGGNEKLFF. The CDR3 nucleotides read TGTGCCAGCAGCCCAGATGGGGGGGGGAATGAAAAACTGTTTTTT.

The rearrangement links TRBV29-1 to TRBJ1-2, with TRBD1 identical over 7 bases. The V gene's germline CDR1 is SQVTM and CDR2 ANQGSEA. J gave up 7 bases and V 4 bases, and 3 bases lay outside the gene matches. The CDR3 spans 11 residues. CDR3 nucleotides: TGCAGCGTTGGACAGGGTAGTGGCTACACCTTC. As protein: CSVGQGSGYTF. The full variable domain, completed using reference TRBV29-1 and TRBJ1-2, is SAVISQKPSRDICQRGTSLTIQCQVDSQVTMMFWYRQQPGQSLTLIATANQGSEATYESGFVIDKFPISRPNLTFSTLTVSNMSPEDSSIYLCSVGQGSGYTFGSGTRLTVV.

The J gene is TRBJ1-5, the V gene TRBV25-1; D is uncertain. Trimming took 2 bases from V and 4 from J, leaving 21 bases between them. The CDR3 runs 18 residues. Germline V gene sequence: CDR1 MGHDK, CDR2 SYGVNS. As DNA, the CDR3 is TGTGCCAGCAGTGAAGAGTGGTGGGGAGGACGGAAAAATCAGCCCCAGCATTTT. As protein: CASSEEWWGGRKNQPQHF.

The chain joins TRBV28 to TRBJ1-3; possible D gene TRBD1, 6 bases. This CDR3 comprises 15 residues. CDR1 MDHEN and CDR2 SYDVKM come from the germline V gene. Between the trimmed V and J ends, which lost 5 bases and 0 bases, there was a span of 11 bases. The CDR3 DNA is TGTGCCAGCAGTCCGCACAGGGACTCTGGAAACACCATATATTTT. Translation gives CASSPHRDSGNTIYF.

This chain connects TRBV30 to TRBJ1-4; D not certain. There are 15 residues in the CDR3. From germline, CDR1 is GTSNPN and CDR2 SVGIG (reference sequence). V gave up 2 bases and J gave up 8 bases, with 18 bases separating them. The CDR3 spells CAWSTESRLWEKLFF. The DNA for the CDR3 is TGTGCCTGGAGTACCGAGAGTAGACTATGGGAAAAACTGTTTTTT. Combining the CDR3 with reference TRBV30 and TRBJ1-4 gives the whole variable domain SQTIHQWPATLVQPVGSPLSLECTVEGTSNPNLYWYRQAAGRGLQLLFYSVGIGQISSEVPQNLSASRPQDRQFILSSKKLLLSDSGFYLCAWSTESRLWEKLFFGSGTQLSVL.